This paragraph reports one TCR beta chain. Germline V gene sequence: CDR1 SGHTA, CDR2 FQGNSA. V dropped 5 bases and J dropped 4 bases, with 11 bases sitting between them. The CDR3 is 13 amino acids. The sort gate was single viable CD3+CD4+CD8-CD45RO+ cells for memory CD4+ T cells. Serum IgG to CMV pp150, pp28, p38 and p52 defined serostatus. The source of the sample is a study of memory CD4+ T cells and cytomegalovirus serostatus. Authors' data handling: Out-of-frame sequences were removed, leaving 2 million to 2.5 million distinct TCRbeta sequences. The repertoire was sequenced with immunoSEQ multiplex PCR; TCRdb's copy has only in-frame clones and lacks some. The V and J calls and clone size come from that table; D and trimming were worked out from the DNA. Of tens of thousands of clones in the sample, over 65% were seen once.

The TCR originated in an adult in good health and CMV-seropositive. The rearrangement links TRBV7-2 to TRBJ1-2; D is ambiguous. The sequencing sample was made of memory CD4+ T cells from blood. The CDR3 DNA is TGTGCCAGCAGCGGGGAGAAATTCTATGGCTACACCTTC. Its protein is CASSGEKFYGYTF.